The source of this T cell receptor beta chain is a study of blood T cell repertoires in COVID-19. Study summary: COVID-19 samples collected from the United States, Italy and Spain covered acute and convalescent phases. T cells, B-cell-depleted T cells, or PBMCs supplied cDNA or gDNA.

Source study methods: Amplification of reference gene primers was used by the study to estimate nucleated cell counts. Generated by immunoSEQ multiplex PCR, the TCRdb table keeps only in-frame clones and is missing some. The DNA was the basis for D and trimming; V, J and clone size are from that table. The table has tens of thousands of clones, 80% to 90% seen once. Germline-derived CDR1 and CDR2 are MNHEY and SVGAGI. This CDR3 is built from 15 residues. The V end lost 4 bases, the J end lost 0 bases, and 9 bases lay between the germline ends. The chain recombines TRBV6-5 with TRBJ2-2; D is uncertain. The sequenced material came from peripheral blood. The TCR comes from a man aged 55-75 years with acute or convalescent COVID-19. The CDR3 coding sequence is TGTGCCAGCAGTTTCCAGATATCGAACACCGGGGAGCTGTTTTTT. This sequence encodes CASSFQISNTGELFF.